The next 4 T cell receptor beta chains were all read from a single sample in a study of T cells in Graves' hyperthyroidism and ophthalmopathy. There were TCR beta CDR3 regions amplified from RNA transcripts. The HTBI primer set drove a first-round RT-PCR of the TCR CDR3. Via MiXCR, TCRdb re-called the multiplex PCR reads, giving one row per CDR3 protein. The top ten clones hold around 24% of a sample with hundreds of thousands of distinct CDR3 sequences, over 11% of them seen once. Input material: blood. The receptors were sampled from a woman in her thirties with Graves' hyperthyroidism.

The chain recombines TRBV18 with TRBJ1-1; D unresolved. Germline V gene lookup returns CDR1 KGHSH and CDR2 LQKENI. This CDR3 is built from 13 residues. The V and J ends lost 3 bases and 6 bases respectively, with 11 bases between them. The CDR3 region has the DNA TGTGCCAGCTCACCCCAGGATCGGCCTGAAGCTTTCTTT. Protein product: CASSPQDRPEAFF.

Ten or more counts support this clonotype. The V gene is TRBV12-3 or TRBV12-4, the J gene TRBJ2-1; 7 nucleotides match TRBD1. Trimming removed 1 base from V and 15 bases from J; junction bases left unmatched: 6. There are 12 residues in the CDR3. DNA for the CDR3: TGTGCCAGCAGTTTAGGCAACAGGGGTCCGTTCTTC. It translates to CASSLGNRGPFF.

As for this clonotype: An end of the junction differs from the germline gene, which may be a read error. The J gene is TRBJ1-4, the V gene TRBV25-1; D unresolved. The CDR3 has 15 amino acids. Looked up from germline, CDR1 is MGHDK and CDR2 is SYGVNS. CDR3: CASSEGKGSPEKLLF. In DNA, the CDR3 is TGTGCCAGCAGTGAAGGGAAAGGCTCGCCTGAAAAACTGCTTTTT.

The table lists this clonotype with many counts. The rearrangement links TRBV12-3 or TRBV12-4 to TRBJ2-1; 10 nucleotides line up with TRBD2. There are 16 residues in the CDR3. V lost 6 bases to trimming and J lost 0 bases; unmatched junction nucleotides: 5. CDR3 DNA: TGTGCCAGCAGGTTAACTAGCGGGGCCTCCTACAATGAGCAGTTCTTC. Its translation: CASRLTSGASYNEQFF.